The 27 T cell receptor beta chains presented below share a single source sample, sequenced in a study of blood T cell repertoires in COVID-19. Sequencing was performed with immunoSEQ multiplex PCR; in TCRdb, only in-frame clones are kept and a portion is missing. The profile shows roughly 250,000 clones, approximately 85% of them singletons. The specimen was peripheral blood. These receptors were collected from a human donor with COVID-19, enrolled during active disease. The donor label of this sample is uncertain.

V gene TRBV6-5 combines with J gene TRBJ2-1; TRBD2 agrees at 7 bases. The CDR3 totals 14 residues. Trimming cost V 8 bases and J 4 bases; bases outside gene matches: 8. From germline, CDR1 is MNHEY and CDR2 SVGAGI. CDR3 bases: TGTGCCAGCCGAAGCGCGGGAGAGTACAATGAGCAGTTCTTC. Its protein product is CASRSAGEYNEQFF.

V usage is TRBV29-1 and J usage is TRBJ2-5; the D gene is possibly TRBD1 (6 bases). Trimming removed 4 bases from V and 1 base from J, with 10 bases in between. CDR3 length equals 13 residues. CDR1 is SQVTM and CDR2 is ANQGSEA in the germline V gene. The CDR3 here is CSVGGQPQETQYF. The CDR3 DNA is TGCAGCGTTGGAGGACAGCCCCAAGAGACCCAGTACTTC.

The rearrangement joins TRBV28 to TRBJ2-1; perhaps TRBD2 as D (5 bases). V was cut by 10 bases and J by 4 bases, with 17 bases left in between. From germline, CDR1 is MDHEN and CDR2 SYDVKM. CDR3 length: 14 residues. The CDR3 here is CATGAVRGYNEQFF. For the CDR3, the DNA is TGTGCCACCGGAGCGGTCCGAGGGTACAATGAGCAGTTCTTC. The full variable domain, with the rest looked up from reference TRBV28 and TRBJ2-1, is DVKVTQSSRYLVKRTGEKVFLECVQDMDHENMFWYRQDPGLGLRLIYFSYDVKMKEKGDIPEGYSVSREKKERFSLILESASTNQTSMYLCATGAVRGYNEQFFGPGTRLTVL.

The CDR3, as DNA: TGTGCCAGCAGCGGACTAGGCAGAAATTACAATGAGCAGTTCTTC. It is translated as CASSGLGRNYNEQFF. The rearrangement links TRBV5-4 to TRBJ2-1; 7 bases match TRBD2. From germline, CDR1 is SGHNT and CDR2 YYREEE (reference sequence). This CDR3 region has 15 residues. After removal of 4 bases from V and 4 bases from J, the junction contained 8 bases not matched to a gene. Drawing the rest from reference TRBV5-4 and TRBJ2-1, the complete variable domain is ETGVTQSPTHLIKTRGQQVTLRCSSQSGHNTVSWYQQALGQGPQFIFQYYREEENGRGNFPPRFSGLQFPNYSSELNVNALELDDSALYLCASSGLGRNYNEQFFGPGTRLTVL.

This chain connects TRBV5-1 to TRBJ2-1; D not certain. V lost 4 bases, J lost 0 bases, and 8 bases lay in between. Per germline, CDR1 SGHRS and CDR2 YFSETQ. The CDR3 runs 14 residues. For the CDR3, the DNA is TGCGCCAGCAGCCCCTCTAGCTCCTACAATGAGCAGTTCTTC. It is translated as CASSPSSSYNEQFF.

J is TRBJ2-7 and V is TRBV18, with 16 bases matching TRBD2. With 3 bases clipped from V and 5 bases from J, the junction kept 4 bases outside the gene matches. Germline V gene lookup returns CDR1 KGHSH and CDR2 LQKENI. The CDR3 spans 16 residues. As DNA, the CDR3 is TGTGCCAGCTCACCGGGACTAGCGGGAGGGAGTAACGAGCAGTACTTC. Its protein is CASSPGLAGGSNEQYF.

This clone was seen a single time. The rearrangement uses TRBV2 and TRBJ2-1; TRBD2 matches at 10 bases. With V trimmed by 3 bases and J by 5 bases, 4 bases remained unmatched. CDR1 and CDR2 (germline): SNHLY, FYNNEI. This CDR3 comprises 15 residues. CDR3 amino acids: CASSDLGLANNEQFF. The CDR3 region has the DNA TGTGCCAGCAGTGATCTGGGACTAGCGAACAATGAGCAGTTCTTC.

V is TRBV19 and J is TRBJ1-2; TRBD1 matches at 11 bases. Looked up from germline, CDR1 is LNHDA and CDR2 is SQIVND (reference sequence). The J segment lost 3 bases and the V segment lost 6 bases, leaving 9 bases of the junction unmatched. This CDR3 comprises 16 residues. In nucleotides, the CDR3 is TGTGCCAGTAGCGAGATTCCGGGACAGGGGGACTATGGCTACACCTTC. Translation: CASSEIPGQGDYGYTF. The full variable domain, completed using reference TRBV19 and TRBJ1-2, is DGGITQSPKYLFRKEGQNVTLSCEQNLNHDAMYWYRQDPGQGLRLIYYSQIVNDFQKGDIAEGYSVSREKKESFPLTVTSAQKNPTAFYLCASSEIPGQGDYGYTFGSGTRLTVV.

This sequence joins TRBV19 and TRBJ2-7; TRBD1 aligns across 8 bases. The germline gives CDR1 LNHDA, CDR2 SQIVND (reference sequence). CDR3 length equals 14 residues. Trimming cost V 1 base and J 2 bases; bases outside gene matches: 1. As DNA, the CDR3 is TGTGCCAGTAGTATAGGGACAGGGACCTACGAGCAGTACTTC. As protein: CASSIGTGTYEQYF.

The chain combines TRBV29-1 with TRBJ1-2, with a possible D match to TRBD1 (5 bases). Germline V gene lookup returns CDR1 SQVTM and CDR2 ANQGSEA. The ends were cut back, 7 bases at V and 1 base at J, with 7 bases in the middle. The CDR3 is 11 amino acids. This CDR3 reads CSGQSNYGYTF. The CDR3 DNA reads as TGCAGCGGACAGAGTAACTATGGCTACACCTTC.

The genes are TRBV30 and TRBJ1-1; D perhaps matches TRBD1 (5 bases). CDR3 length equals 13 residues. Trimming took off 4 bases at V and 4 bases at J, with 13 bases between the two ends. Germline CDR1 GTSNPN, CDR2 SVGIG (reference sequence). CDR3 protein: CAWKVEGLTEAFF. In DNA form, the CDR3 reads TGTGCCTGGAAGGTGGAGGGGCTCACTGAAGCTTTCTTT.

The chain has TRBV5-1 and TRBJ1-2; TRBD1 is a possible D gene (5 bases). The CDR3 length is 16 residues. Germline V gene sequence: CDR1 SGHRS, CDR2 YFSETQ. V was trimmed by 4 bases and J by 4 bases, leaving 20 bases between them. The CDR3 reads CASSPTEMPSSYGYTF. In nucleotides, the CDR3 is TGCGCCAGCAGCCCGACAGAAATGCCATCGAGCTATGGCTACACCTTC.

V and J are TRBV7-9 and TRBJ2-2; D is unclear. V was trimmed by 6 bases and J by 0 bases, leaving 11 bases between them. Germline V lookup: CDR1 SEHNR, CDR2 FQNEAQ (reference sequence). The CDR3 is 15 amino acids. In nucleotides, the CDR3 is TGTGCCAGCAGTACTGTGGTCGCGAACACCGGGGAGCTGTTTTTT. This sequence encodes CASSTVVANTGELFF.

As DNA, the CDR3 is TGTGCCAGCAGGACGCTACCTGGCAGGGAGGTCTCTGGGGCCAACGTCCTGACTTTC. It codes for CASRTLPGREVSGANVLTF. This rearrangement joins TRBV2 to TRBJ2-6; TRBD2 is a possible D gene (6 bases). V gave up 6 bases and J gave up 0 bases, with 21 bases separating them. The CDR3 is 19 residues long. Germline CDR1 reads SNHLY; CDR2 reads FYNNEI.

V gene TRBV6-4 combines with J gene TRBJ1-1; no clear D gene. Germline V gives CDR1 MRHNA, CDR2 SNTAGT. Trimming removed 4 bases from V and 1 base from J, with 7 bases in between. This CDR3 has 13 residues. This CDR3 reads CASSASWNTEAFF. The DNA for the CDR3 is TGTGCCAGCAGTGCCTCCTGGAACACTGAAGCTTTCTTT.

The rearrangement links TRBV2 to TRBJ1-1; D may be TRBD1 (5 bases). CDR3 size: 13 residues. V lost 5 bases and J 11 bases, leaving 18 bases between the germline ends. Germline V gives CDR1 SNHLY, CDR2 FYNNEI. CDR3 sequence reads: CASSLRETVRAFF. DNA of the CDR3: TGTGCCAGCAGTCTCCGGGAGACAGTGCGGGCTTTCTTT.

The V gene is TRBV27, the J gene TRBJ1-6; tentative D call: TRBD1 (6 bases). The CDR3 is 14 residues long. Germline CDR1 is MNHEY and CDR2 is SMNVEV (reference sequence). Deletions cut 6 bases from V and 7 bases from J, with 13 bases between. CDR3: CASRQNRENSPLHF. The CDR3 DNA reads TGTGCCAGCAGACAAAACAGGGAGAATTCACCCCTCCACTTT.

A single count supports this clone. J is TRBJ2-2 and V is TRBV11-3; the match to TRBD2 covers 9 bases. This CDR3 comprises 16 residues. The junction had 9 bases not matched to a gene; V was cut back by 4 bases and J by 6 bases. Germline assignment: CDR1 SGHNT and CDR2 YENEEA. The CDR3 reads CASSSNPGLAAGELFF. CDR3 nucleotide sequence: TGTGCCAGCAGCTCGAACCCGGGACTAGCAGCCGGGGAGCTGTTTTTT.

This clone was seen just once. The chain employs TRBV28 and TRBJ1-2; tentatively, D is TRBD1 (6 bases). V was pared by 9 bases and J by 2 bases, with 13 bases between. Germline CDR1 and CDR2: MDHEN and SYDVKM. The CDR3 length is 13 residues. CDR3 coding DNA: TGTGCCAGTCTAAATACAGGGAACTATGGCTACACCTTC. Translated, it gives CASLNTGNYGYTF.

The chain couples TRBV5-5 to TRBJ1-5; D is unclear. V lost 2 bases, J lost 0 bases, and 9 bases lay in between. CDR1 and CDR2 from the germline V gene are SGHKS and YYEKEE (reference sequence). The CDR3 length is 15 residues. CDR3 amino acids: CASSFGGYSNQPQHF. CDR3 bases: TGTGCCAGCAGCTTTGGAGGGTATAGCAATCAGCCCCAGCATTTT.

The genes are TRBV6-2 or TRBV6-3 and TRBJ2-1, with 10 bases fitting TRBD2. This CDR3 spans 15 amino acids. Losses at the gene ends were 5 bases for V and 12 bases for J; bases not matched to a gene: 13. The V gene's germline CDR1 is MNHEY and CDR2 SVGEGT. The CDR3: CASSPPGLARQVQFF. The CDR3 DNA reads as TGTGCCAGCAGTCCCCCGGGACTAGCGAGACAGGTGCAGTTCTTC.

CDR3 nucleotides: TGTGCCAGCAGTCCCCCCGGGACAGGGGAAGAAAAACTGTTTTTT. This gives the protein CASSPPGTGEEKLFF. The J gene is TRBJ1-4, the V gene TRBV6-6; 10 positions agree with TRBD1. The CDR3 sequence is 15 residues long. CDR1 MNHNY and CDR2 SVGAGI come from the germline V gene (reference sequence). Trimming removed 5 bases from V and 8 bases from J; junction bases left unmatched: 8.

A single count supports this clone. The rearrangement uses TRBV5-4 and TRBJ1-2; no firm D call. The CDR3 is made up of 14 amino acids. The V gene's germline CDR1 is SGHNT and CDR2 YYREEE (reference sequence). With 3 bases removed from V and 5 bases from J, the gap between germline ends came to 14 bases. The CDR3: CASSSDTRRYGYTF. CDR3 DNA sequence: TGTGCCAGCAGCTCCGACACCCGTCGGTATGGCTACACCTTC.

CDR3 nucleotide sequence: TGTGCCAGCAGTGAATTCAGGGGGGGACTAGCGGGAGGTAATGAGCAGTTCTTC. It yields the protein CASSEFRGGLAGGNEQFF. The chain combines TRBV25-1 with TRBJ2-1, with 15 nucleotides matching TRBD2. Germline loops: CDR1 MGHDK, CDR2 SYGVNS. V shed 1 base, J shed 7 bases, and the junction held 8 bases outside the gene matches. The CDR3 totals 18 residues.

CDR3 sequence (DNA): TGTGCCAGCAGCTCAAGGGACAGGGGGCTCGAGCAGTACTTC. Protein sequence: CASSSRDRGLEQYF. The chain links TRBV7-2 to TRBJ2-7; 12 positions match TRBD1. The junction had 4 bases not matched to a gene; V was cut back by 4 bases and J by 6 bases. This CDR3 comprises 14 residues. The germline CDR1 and CDR2 sequences are SGHTA and FQGNSA.

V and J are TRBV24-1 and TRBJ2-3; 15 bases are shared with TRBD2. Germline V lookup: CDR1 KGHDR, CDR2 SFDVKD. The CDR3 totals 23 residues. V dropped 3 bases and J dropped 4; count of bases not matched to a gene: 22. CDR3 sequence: CATSDGRLPRTSGRVPGADTQYF. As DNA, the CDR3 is TGTGCCACCAGTGATGGACGCCTACCTAGGACTAGCGGGAGGGTCCCGGGAGCAGATACGCAGTATTTT.

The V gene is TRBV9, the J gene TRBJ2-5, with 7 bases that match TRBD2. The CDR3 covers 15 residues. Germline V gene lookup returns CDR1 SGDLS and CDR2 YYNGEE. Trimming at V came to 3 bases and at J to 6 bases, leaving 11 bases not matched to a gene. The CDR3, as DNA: TGTGCCAGCAGCGCGAGGGGAGGGCCTCCCCAGACCCAGTACTTC. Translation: CASSARGGPPQTQYF.